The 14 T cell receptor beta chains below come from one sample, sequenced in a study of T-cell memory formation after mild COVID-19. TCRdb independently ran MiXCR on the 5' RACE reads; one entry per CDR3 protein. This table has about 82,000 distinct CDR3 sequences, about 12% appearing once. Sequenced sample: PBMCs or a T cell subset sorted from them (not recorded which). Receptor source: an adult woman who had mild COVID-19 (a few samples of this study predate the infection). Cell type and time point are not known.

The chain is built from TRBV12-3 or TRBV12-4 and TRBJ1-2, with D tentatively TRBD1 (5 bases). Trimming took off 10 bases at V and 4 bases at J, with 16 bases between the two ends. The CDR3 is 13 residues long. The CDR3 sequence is CAIHRRGGYGYTF. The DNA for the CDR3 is TGTGCCATCCATCGGAGGGGCGGCTATGGCTACACCTTC.

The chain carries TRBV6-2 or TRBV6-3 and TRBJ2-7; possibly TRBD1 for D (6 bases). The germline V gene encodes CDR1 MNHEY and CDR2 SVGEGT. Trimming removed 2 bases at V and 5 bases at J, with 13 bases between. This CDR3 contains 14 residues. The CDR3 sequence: CASSYVGGVNEQYF. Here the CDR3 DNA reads TGTGCCAGCAGTTACGTAGGGGGTGTCAACGAGCAGTACTTC.

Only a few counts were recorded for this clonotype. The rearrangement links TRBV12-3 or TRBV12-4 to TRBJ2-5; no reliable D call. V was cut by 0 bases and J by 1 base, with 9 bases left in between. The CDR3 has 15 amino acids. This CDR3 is CASSLARSIQETQYF. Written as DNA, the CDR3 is TGTGCCAGCAGTTTAGCAAGAAGTATCCAAGAGACCCAGTACTTC.

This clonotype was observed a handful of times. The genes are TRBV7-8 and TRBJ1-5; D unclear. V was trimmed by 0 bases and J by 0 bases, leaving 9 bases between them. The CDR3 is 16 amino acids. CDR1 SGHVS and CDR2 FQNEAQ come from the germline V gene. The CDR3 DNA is TGTGCCAGCAGCTTAGCGGGAACCTATAGCAATCAGCCCCAGCATTTT. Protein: CASSLAGTYSNQPQHF. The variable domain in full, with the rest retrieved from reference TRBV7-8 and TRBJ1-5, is GAGVSQSPRYKVAKRGQDVALRCDPISGHVSLFWYQQALGQGPEFLTYFQNEAQLDKSGLPSDRFFAERPEGSVSTLKIQRTQQEDSAVYLCASSLAGTYSNQPQHFGDGTRLSIL.

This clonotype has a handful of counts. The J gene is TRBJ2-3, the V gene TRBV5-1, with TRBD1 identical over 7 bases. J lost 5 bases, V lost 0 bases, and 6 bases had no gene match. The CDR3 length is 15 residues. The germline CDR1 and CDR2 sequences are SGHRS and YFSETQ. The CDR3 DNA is TGCGCCAGCAGCTTGGGAGAGGGGGCGGGAGATACGCAGTATTTT. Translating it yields CASSLGEGAGDTQYF.

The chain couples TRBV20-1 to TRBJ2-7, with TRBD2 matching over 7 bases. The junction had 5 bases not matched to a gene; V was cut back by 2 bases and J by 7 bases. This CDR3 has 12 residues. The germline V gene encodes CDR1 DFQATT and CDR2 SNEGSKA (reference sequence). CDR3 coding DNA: TGCAGTGCTAGATGGGCGGGAGTAGAGCAGTACTTC. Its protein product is CSARWAGVEQYF.

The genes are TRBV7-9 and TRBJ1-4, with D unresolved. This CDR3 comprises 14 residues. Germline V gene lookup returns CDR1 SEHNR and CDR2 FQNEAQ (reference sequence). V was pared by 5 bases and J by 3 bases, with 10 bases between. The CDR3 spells CASSRVSPNEKLFF. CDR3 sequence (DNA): TGTGCCAGCAGCCGGGTCAGTCCTAATGAAAAACTGTTTTTT.

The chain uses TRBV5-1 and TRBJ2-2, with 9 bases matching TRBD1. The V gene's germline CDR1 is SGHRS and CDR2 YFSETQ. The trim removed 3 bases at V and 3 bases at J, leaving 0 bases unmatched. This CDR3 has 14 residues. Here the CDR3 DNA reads TGCGCCAGCAGCTGGACAGGGGACACCGGGGAGCTGTTTTTT. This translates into CASSWTGDTGELFF.

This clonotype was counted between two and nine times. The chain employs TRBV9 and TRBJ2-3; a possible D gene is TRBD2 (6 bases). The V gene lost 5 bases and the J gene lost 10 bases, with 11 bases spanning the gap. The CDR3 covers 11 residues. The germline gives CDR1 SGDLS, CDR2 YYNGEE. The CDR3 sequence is CASRGEAAQYF. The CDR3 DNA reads TGTGCCAGCAGAGGGGAGGCGGCGCAGTATTTT.

The CDR3 protein is CASSPLLRQGNEKLFF. Written as DNA, the CDR3 is TGTGCCAGCAGCCCCCTTTTGAGACAGGGGAATGAAAAACTGTTTTTT. The chain is built from TRBV7-3 and TRBJ1-4, with TRBD1 matching over 8 bases. CDR3 length equals 16 residues. In germline, CDR1 is SGHTA, CDR2 FQGTGA. The V gene end was trimmed by 5 bases and the J gene end by 5 bases; junction bases not matched to a gene: 10.

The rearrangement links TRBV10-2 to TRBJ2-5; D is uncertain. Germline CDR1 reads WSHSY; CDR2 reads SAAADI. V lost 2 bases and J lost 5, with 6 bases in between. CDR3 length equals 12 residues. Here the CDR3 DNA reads TGCGCCAGCAGTGAGCCTAGGGAGACCCAGTACTTC. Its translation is CASSEPRETQYF.

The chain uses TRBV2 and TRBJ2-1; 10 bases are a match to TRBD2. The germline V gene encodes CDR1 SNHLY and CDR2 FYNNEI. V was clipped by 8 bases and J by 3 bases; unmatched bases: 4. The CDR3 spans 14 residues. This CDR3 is CASHSGRDYNEQFF. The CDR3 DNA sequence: TGTGCCAGCCACAGCGGGAGGGACTACAATGAGCAGTTCTTC.

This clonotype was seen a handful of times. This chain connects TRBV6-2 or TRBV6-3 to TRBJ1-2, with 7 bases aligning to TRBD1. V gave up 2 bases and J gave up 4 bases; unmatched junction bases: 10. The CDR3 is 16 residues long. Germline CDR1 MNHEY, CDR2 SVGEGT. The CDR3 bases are TGTGCCAGCAGTTACACCACAATCAGGGGGGTCTATGGCTACACCTTC. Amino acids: CASSYTTIRGVYGYTF.

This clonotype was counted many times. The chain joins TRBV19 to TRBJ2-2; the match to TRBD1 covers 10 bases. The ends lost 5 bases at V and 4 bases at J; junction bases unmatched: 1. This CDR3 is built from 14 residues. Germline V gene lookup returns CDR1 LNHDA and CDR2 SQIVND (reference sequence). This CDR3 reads CASSWTGGTGELFF. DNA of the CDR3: TGTGCCAGTAGTTGGACAGGGGGCACCGGGGAGCTGTTTTTT. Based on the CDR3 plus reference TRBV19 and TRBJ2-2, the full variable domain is DGGITQSPKYLFRKEGQNVTLSCEQNLNHDAMYWYRQDPGQGLRLIYYSQIVNDFQKGDIAEGYSVSREKKESFPLTVTSAQKNPTAFYLCASSWTGGTGELFFGEGSRLTVL.